This paragraph covers one T cell receptor beta chain sequence. The sample is drawn from a study of CD8+ T cells in alopecia areata. The wider study: Tofacitinib therapy lasting 6 to 18 months was followed by 6 months off drug.

After isolation, RNA underwent reverse transcription to generate cDNA as the sequencing template. TCRdb keeps only in-frame clones here, not all; method: immunoSEQ multiplex PCR. The table shows approximately 200,000 clones, with more than 55% occurring only once. The CDR3 is made up of 11 amino acids. The V gene end was trimmed by 7 bases and the J gene end by 5 bases; junction bases not matched to a gene: 4. The germline V gene encodes CDR1 DFQATT and CDR2 SNEGSKA (reference sequence). The treatment was: oral pan-JAK inhibitor, 5-10 mg twice daily. This sequence was found in a human donor with alopecia areata. Sequences were derived from CD4+ T cells sorted from blood, sampled at week 4, from a patient treated with tofacitinib. This sequence joins TRBV20-1 and TRBJ1-2; 7 bases are a match to TRBD1. CDR3 nucleotide sequence: TGCAGTGGGGACAGACCTTATGGCTACACCTTC. This codes for CSGDRPYGYTF.